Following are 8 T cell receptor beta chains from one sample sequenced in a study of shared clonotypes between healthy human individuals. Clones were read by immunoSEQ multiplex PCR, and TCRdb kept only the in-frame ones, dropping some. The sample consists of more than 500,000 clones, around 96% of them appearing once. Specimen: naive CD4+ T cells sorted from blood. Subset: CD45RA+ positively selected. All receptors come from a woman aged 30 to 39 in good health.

CDR3 region: CASSYPGPEARPEQYF. CDR3 bases: TGTGCCAGCAGTTATCCTGGACCGGAGGCGCGGCCCGAGCAGTACTTC. The chain carries TRBV6-9 and TRBJ2-7; the D gene is possibly TRBD2 (5 bases). Germline V lookup: CDR1 MNHGY, CDR2 SVAAGI. The CDR3 is 16 residues long. V lost 2 bases and J 6 bases, leaving 20 bases between the germline ends.

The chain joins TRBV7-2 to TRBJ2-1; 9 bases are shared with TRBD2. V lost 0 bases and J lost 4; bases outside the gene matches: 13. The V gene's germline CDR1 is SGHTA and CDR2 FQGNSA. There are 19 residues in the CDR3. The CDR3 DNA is TGTGCCAGCAGCTTAGCGGGGCTGCGGGGGGGAACCTTGTACAATGAGCAGTTCTTC. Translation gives CASSLAGLRGGTLYNEQFF.

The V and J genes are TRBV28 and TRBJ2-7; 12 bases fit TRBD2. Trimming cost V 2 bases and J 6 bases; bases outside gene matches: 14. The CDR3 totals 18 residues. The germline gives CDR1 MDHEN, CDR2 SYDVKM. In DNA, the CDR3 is TGTGCCAGCAGTTTACCTCGACTAGCGGGAGCCTCAGGAGGCGAGCAGTACTTC. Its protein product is CASSLPRLAGASGGEQYF.

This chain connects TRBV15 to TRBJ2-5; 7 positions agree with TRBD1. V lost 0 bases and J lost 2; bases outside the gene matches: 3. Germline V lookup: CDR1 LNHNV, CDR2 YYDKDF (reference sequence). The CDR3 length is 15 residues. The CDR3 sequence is CATSRDRQGQETQYF. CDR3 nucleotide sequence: TGTGCCACCAGCAGAGATCGACAGGGTCAAGAGACCCAGTACTTC.

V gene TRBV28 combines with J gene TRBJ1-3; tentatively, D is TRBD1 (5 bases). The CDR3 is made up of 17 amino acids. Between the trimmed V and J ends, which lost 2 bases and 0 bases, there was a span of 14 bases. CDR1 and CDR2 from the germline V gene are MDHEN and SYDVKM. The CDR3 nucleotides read TGTGCCAGCAGTTTAGACGGCAGGGCCCCCTCTGGAAACACCATATATTTT. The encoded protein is CASSLDGRAPSGNTIYF.

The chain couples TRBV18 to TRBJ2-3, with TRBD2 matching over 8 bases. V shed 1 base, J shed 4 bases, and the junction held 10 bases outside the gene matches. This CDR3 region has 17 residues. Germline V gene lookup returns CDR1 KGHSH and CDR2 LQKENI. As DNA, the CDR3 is TGTGCCAGCTCACCACAGACTAGCGCCTGGGATCCAGATACGCAGTATTTT. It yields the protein CASSPQTSAWDPDTQYF.

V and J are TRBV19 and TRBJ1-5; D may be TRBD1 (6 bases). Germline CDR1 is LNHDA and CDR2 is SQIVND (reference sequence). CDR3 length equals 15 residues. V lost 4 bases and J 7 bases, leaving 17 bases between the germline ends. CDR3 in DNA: TGTGCCAGTAGTACCTTGCGGGGGGCAGAACAGCCCCAGCATTTT. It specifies CASSTLRGAEQPQHF. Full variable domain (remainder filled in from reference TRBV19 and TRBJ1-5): DGGITQSPKYLFRKEGQNVTLSCEQNLNHDAMYWYRQDPGQGLRLIYYSQIVNDFQKGDIAEGYSVSREKKESFPLTVTSAQKNPTAFYLCASSTLRGAEQPQHFGDGTRLSIL.

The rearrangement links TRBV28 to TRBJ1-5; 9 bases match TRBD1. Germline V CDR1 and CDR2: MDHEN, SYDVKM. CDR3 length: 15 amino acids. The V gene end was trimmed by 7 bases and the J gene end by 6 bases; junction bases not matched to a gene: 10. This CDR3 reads CASTEGTGIRQPQHF. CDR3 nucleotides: TGTGCCAGCACCGAAGGGACAGGGATTCGTCAGCCCCAGCATTTT.